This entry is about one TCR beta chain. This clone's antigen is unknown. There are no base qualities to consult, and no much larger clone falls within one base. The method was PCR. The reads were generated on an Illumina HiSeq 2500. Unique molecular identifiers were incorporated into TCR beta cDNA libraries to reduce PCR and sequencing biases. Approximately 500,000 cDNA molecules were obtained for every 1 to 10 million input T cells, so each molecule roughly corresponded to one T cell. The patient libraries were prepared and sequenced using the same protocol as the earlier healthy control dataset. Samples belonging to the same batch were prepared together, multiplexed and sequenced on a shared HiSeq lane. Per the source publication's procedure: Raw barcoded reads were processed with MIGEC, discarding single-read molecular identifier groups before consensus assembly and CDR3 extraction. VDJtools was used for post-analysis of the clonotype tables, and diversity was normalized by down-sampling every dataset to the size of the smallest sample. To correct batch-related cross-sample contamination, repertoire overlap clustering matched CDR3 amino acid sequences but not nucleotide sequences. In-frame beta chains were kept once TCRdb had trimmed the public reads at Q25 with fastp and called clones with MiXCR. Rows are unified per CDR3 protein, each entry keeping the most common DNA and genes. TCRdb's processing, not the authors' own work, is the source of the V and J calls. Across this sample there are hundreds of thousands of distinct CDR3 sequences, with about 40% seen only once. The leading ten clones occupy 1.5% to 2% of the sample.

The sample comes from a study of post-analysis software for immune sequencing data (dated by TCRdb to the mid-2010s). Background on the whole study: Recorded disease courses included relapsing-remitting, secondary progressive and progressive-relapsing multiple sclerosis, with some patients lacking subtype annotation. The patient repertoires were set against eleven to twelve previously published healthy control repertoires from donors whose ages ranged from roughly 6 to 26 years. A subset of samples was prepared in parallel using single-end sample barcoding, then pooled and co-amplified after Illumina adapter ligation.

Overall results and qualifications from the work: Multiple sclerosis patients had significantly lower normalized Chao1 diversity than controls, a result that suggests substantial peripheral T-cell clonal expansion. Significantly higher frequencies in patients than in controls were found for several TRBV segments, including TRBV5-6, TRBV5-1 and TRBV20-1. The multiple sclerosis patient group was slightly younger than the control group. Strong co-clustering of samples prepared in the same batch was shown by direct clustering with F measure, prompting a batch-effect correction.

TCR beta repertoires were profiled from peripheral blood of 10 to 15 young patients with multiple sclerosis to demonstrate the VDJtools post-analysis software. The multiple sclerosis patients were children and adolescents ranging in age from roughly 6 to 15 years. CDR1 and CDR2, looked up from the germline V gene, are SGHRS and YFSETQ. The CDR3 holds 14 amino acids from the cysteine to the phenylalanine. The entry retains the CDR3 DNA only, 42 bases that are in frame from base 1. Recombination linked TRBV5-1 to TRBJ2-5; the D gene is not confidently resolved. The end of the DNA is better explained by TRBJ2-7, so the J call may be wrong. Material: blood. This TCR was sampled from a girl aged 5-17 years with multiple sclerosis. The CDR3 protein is CASSFTGASLEQYF. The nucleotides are TGCGCCAGCAGCTTTACCGGTGCCTCCCTCGAGCAGTACTTC.